This TCR beta chain was profiled in a study of cytomegalovirus exposure and HLA in healthy donors. Study-level findings and limits: It emerged from a later analysis that several of the most significant clusters appeared to be linked to common viral pathogens.

Worth noting for this clone: What it binds is unknown.

With 60 Vbeta and 13 Jbeta primers, the PCR was carried out. Profiling relied on immunoSEQ multiplex PCR, and the TCRdb table lists in-frame clones only, not all of them. The data contain 100,000 or so clones, about three quarters of them singletons. Trimming stripped 1 base from V and 1 base from J, with 8 bases between. The CDR3 has 14 residues. Germline loops: CDR1 SGHTA, CDR2 FQGNSA. The donors comprised healthy bone marrow donors. This receptor was taken from a man between 40 and 49 years old in good health and CMV-seronegative. Specimen: PBMCs. The V gene is TRBV7-2, the J gene TRBJ2-7; no firm D call. The DNA for the CDR3 is TGTGCCAGCAGCTTAGAACTGCAATCCTACGAGCAGTACTTC. This gives the protein CASSLELQSYEQYF.